The 21 T cell receptor beta chains in this list originate from one sample, sequenced in a study of blood T cells in healthy people across ages. The second PCR ran about 6 to 11 cycles with a sample-barcoded 5' primer and J-beta primers. One entry per CDR3 protein, called by TCRdb with MiXCR from the 5' RACE reads. The sample has roughly 1,800,000 distinct CDR3 sequences; less than 50% are singletons. Sequences were obtained from blood. All receptors come from a middle-aged woman in good health.

The CDR3 DNA sequence: TGCGCCAGCAGCCAACATCATTGGACGCCCGTCCGACGGGATACGCAGTATTTT. It yields the protein CASSQHHWTPVRRDTQYF. The chain has TRBV4-3 and TRBJ2-3; D gene ambiguous. CDR1 and CDR2 (germline): LGHNA, YSLEER. The V and J ends lost 2 bases and 6 bases respectively, with 24 bases between them. This CDR3 has 18 residues.

This clonotype was seen a few times. The J gene is TRBJ2-3, the V gene TRBV5-1; 9 nucleotides line up with TRBD2. The V gene's germline CDR1 is SGHRS and CDR2 YFSETQ. The CDR3 is made up of 15 amino acids. The ends lost 0 bases at V and 2 bases at J; junction bases unmatched: 1. The chain's CDR3 is CASSLGLAATDTQYF. The CDR3 region has the DNA TGCGCCAGCAGCTTGGGACTAGCGGCCACAGATACGCAGTATTTT.

The sample holds a few counts of this clonotype. The V call is TRBV7-2, the J call TRBJ2-1, with 8 bases fitting TRBD2. This CDR3 has 16 residues. Germline V gene lookup returns CDR1 SGHTA and CDR2 FQGNSA. V lost 1 base to trimming and J lost 4 bases; unmatched junction nucleotides: 6. As DNA, the CDR3 is TGTGCCAGCAGCTTAGATTCCAGCGGGGGATACAATGAGCAGTTCTTC. This encodes CASSLDSSGGYNEQFF.

The rearrangement joins TRBV27 to TRBJ2-7; D gene uncertain. The CDR3 is 13 amino acids. Trimming took off 2 bases at V and 4 bases at J, with 9 bases between the two ends. Germline CDR1 is MNHEY and CDR2 is SMNVEV (reference sequence). The CDR3 here is CASSLRFQYEQYF. In DNA, the CDR3 is TGTGCCAGCAGTTTACGGTTCCAGTACGAGCAGTACTTC.

The genes are TRBV10-3 and TRBJ2-1, with 11 positions matching TRBD2. The CDR3 is 14 residues long. CDR1 and CDR2 from the germline V gene are ENHRY and SYGVKD. V shed 6 bases, J shed 9 bases, and the junction held 7 bases outside the gene matches. CDR3 sequence reads: CAIRTGTSGGEQFF. The DNA for the CDR3 is TGTGCCATCAGAACCGGGACTAGCGGCGGTGAGCAGTTCTTC.

The V gene is TRBV6-6, the J gene TRBJ1-4; D not resolved. With 7 bases removed from V and 8 bases from J, the gap between germline ends came to 11 bases. The germline V gene has CDR1 MNHNY and CDR2 SVGAGI (reference sequence). This CDR3 region has 12 residues. The CDR3, as DNA: TGTGCCAGCAACGAGCCCCAAGAAAAACTGTTTTTT. This encodes CASNEPQEKLFF.

This chain uses TRBV12-3 or TRBV12-4 with TRBJ2-3, with D maybe TRBD2 (5 bases). Trimming shortened V by 3 bases and J by 9 bases, and 16 bases separated the two germline ends. This CDR3 comprises 14 residues. CDR3 residues: CASSLSAGSGTQYF. The DNA of the CDR3 is TGTGCCAGCAGTTTGTCGGCGGGCTCCGGGACGCAGTATTTT.

The genes are TRBV4-3 and TRBJ1-4, with unresolved D. Trimming removed 4 bases at V and 0 bases at J, with 9 bases between. There are 15 residues in the CDR3. Germline V gives CDR1 LGHNA, CDR2 YSLEER. Here the CDR3 reads CASSPRDATNEKLFF. CDR3 DNA sequence: TGCGCCAGCAGCCCCCGTGATGCAACTAATGAAAAACTGTTTTTT.

The chain joins TRBV6-6 to TRBJ1-5; 12 bases map to TRBD1. Germline V gene sequence: CDR1 MNHNY, CDR2 SVGAGI (reference sequence). The junction had 5 bases not matched to a gene; V was cut back by 7 bases and J by 4 bases. The CDR3 runs 15 residues. The DNA of the CDR3 is TGTGCCAGCAAGCAGGGACAGGGGGCGAATCAGCCCCAGCATTTT. Translation gives CASKQGQGANQPQHF.

The CDR3 coding sequence is TGTGCCAGCAGTTACTCGAATATGGGACTAGCCCACGAGCAGTACTTC. This sequence encodes CASSYSNMGLAHEQYF. This chain joins TRBV6-5 and TRBJ2-5, with TRBD2 matching over 9 bases. The J call could be wrong; TRBJ2-7 is a better fit for the DNA end. This CDR3 has 16 residues. The germline V gene encodes CDR1 MNHEY and CDR2 SVGAGI.

The chain carries TRBV15 and TRBJ2-2, with TRBD1 as a possible D gene (5 bases). Deletions cut 1 base from V and 3 bases from J, with 12 bases between. In germline, CDR1 is LNHNV, CDR2 YYDKDF (reference sequence). There are 16 residues in the CDR3. CDR3 sequence reads: CATSRGGQGYTGELFF. The CDR3 DNA reads TGTGCCACCAGCAGAGGAGGCCAGGGCTACACCGGGGAGCTGTTTTTT.

V is TRBV5-1 and J is TRBJ2-1; TRBD2 might be the D (5 bases). The germline V gene has CDR1 SGHRS and CDR2 YFSETQ. V was cut by 0 bases and J by 10 bases, with 20 bases left in between. The CDR3 has 16 amino acids. The CDR3 coding sequence is TGCGCCAGCAGCTTGGCATTGCTGGACGGGGTAGAGGAGCAGTTCTTC. Its protein is CASSLALLDGVEEQFF.

This clonotype has at least ten counts. V and J are TRBV7-2 and TRBJ2-3; TRBD2 matches 9 bases. V was clipped by 2 bases and J by 2 bases; unmatched bases: 2. The V gene's germline CDR1 is SGHTA and CDR2 FQGNSA. The CDR3 spans 15 residues. The CDR3 DNA sequence: TGTGCCAGCAGCTTAAGCGGGGGGAACACAGATACGCAGTATTTT. Amino acid sequence: CASSLSGGNTDTQYF.

This chain joins TRBV6-2 or TRBV6-3 and TRBJ1-5; 7 bases line up with TRBD1. The J segment lost 7 bases and the V segment lost 7 bases, leaving 7 bases of the junction unmatched. The CDR3 has 13 residues. From germline, CDR1 is MNHEY and CDR2 SVGEGT. CDR3 nucleotide sequence: TGTGCCAGCACCTCGACAGGGTACCAGCCCCAGCATTTT. Translated: CASTSTGYQPQHF.

This clonotype occurred once. This chain joins TRBV15 and TRBJ2-3, with D perhaps TRBD1 or TRBD2 (5 bases each). The CDR3 is 18 amino acids. V lost 0 bases and J 3 bases, leaving 19 bases between the germline ends. CDR1 is LNHNV and CDR2 is YYDKDF in the germline V gene (reference sequence). CDR3 sequence reads: CATSRDYRGHASTDTQYF. CDR3 bases: TGTGCCACCAGCAGAGATTACCGGGGCCACGCCTCAACAGATACGCAGTATTTT.

The chain has TRBV6-6 and TRBJ2-5; 11 bases agree with TRBD2. The germline V gene encodes CDR1 MNHNY and CDR2 SVGAGI (reference sequence). V trimming: 1 base; J trimming: 4 bases; junction bases outside the gene matches: 2. This CDR3 contains 15 residues. CDR3 DNA sequence: TGTGCCAGCAGTTACTTGCTAGCGGGGGGAGAGACCCAGTACTTC. Translated: CASSYLLAGGETQYF.

The rearrangement joins TRBV28 to TRBJ1-1, with TRBD1 matching over 7 bases. The CDR3 is made up of 14 amino acids. CDR1 and CDR2 (germline): MDHEN, SYDVKM. After removal of 1 base from V and 4 bases from J, the junction contained 3 bases not matched to a gene. CDR3 region: CASSLYSGGTEAFF. CDR3 DNA sequence: TGTGCCAGCAGTTTATACTCAGGGGGCACTGAAGCTTTCTTT.

This chain joins TRBV20-1 and TRBJ2-1; tentatively, D is TRBD1 or TRBD2 (5 bases each). With 6 bases removed from V and 6 bases from J, the gap between germline ends came to 15 bases. CDR3 length: 13 amino acids. From germline, CDR1 is DFQATT and CDR2 SNEGSKA (reference sequence). The CDR3 sequence is CSAPGPVSNEQFF. The CDR3, as DNA: TGCAGTGCCCCGGGACCGGTTAGCAATGAGCAGTTCTTC.

J is TRBJ2-5 and V is TRBV28, with D perhaps being TRBD1 or TRBD2 (5 bases each). With 4 bases removed from V and 5 bases from J, the gap between germline ends came to 17 bases. CDR1 is MDHEN and CDR2 is SYDVKM in the germline V gene. CDR3 length: 15 residues. The CDR3 nucleotides read TGTGCCAGCAGTTCGGGACGCAACCGGGTTGAGACCCAGTACTTC. The encoded protein is CASSSGRNRVETQYF. The full variable domain, in which reference TRBV28 and TRBJ2-5 provide the parts outside the CDR3, is DVKVTQSSRYLVKRTGEKVFLECVQDMDHENMFWYRQDPGLGLRLIYFSYDVKMKEKGDIPEGYSVSREKKERFSLILESASTNQTSMYLCASSSGRNRVETQYFGPGTRLLVL.

The genes are TRBV3-1 and TRBJ1-2; D is possibly TRBD1 (5 bases). Germline CDR1 and CDR2: LGHDT and YNNKEL (reference sequence). This CDR3 is built from 13 residues. Trimming shortened V by 3 bases and J by 5 bases, and 10 bases separated the two germline ends. Here the CDR3 reads CASSHHRTYGYTF. Written as DNA, the CDR3 is TGTGCCAGCAGCCACCACAGGACGTATGGCTACACCTTC.

This clonotype was detected a few times. Here the CDR3 reads CASSLSNNQGAIYEQYF. The CDR3 DNA reads TGTGCCAGCAGTTTATCGAATAACCAGGGGGCGATATACGAGCAGTACTTC. V and J are TRBV27 and TRBJ2-4; 8 bases are a match to TRBD1. TRBJ2-7 matches the DNA end more closely, so the J call is doubtful. This CDR3 has 17 residues. Germline V gene data show CDR1 as MNHEY and CDR2 as SMNVEV (reference sequence).